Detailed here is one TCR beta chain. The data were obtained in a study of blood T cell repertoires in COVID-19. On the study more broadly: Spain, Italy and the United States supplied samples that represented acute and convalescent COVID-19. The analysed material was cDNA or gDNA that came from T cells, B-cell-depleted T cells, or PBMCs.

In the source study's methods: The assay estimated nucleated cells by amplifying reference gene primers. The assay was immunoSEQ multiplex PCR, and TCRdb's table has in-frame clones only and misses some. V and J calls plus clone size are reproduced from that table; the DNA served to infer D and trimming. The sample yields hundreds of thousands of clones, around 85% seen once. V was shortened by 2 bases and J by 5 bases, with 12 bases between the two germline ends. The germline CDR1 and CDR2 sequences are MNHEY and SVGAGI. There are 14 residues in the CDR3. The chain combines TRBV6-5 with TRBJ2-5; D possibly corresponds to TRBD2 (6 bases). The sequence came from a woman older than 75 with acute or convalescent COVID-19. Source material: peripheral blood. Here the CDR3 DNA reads TGTGCCAGCAGTTACATGGGGAGGCGGGAGACCCAGTACTTC. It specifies CASSYMGRRETQYF.